This TCR beta chain was recorded in a study of breast tumors, draining lymph nodes, adjacent tissues. CDR3 length equals 14 residues. Germline V CDR1 and CDR2: DFQATT, SNEGSKA (reference sequence). The V end was cut by 2 bases, the J end by 4 bases, with 14 bases between. Notes on this clonotype: Antigen unknown.

Breast cancer patients provided tissue from their axillary draining lymph nodes. MiXCR, run by TCRdb on the multiplex PCR reads, gives a single entry per CDR3 protein. Of about 140,000 distinct CDR3 sequences listed, 32% are singletons. Study-wide results and limits: Luminal-like breast cancer showed significantly greater tumor-nontumor repertoire similarity than basal-like breast cancer did. Tumor T cell lymph node origin was a supported hypothesis, not proven.

The chain couples TRBV20-1 to TRBJ1-1; D unresolved. This receptor was obtained from a female donor with breast cancer. Some clones in this sample may be carry-over from other donors' samples. The specimen was axillary lymph node tissue. The CDR3 coding sequence is TGCAGTGCTAGAACCTCTGTGGGAGGCACTGAAGCTTTCTTT. Translating gives CSARTSVGGTEAFF.